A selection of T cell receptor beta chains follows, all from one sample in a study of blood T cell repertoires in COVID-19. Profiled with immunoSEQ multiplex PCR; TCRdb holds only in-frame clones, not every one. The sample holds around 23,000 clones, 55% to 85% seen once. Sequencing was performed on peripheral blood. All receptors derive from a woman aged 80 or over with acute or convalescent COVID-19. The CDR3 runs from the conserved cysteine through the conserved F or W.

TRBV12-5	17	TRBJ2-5	CASGLGFSGQGEETQYF
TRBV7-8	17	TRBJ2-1	CASSPRGATGGDNEQFF
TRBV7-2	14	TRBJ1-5	CASSTTGGNQPQHF
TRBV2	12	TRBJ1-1	CASSLGQGRTFF
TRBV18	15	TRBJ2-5	CASSSNRGGGETQYF
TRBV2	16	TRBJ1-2	CASSVISTGDNYGYTF
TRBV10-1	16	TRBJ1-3	CASRKTVFHSGNTIYF
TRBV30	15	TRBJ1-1	CAWSPWGELTRGAFF
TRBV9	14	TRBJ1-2	CASSGRSTGYGYTF
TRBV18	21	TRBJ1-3	CASSHLTGMGFGVLSGNTIYF
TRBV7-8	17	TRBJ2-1	CASSFSGRGAIGNEQFF
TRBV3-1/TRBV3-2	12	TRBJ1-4	CASSQGIEKLFF
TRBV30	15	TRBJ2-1	CAWRTGFISYNEQFF
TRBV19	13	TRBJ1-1	CASSPTPDTEAFF
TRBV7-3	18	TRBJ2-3	CASSLLNPASGGSDTQYF
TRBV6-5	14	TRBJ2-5	CASSLAGGGETQYF
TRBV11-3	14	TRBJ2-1	CARRCGSPYNEQFF
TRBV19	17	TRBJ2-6	CASSRGQLSSGANVLTF
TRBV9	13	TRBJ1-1	CASSGSSGTEAFF
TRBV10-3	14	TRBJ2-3	CATRLAANTDTQYF
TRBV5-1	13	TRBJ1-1	CASSVGAGTEAFF
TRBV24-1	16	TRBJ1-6	CATSLRTGGYNSPLHF
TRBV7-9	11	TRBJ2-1	CASSFVNEQFF
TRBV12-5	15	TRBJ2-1	CASGFGQGADNEQFF
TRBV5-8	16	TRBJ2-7	CASTVSRGQGRYEQYF
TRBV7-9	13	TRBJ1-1	CASSLQGATEAFF
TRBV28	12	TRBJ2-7	CASRVGGYEQYF
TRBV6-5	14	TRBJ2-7	CASSFRQKDYEQYF
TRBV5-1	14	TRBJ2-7	CASSWGQGAYEQYF
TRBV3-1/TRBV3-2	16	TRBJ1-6	CASSHRGQGVNSPLHF
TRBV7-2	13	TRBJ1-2	CASSSDRFYGYTF
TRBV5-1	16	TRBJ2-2	CASSGGLAGGMGELFF